This T cell receptor beta chain was profiled in a study of neoadjuvant anti-PD-1 for oral cavity cancer. Whole-study results and caveats: Higher pretreatment blood Treg/Th17 ratios correlated with higher pretreatment blood and lower post-treatment tumor TCRbeta clonality.

Six replicates per PBMC sample, mostly from 480 ng of genomic DNA. The method was immunoSEQ multiplex PCR; TCRdb's version includes in-frame clones alone and lacks a portion of them. Among 30,000 or so clones listed, approximately 80% were seen once. CDR3 length: 13 amino acids. Germline V gene sequence: CDR1 LNHDA, CDR2 SQIVND (reference sequence). The V end lost 4 bases, the J end lost 8 bases, and 9 bases lay between the germline ends. Time point denoted: after neoadjuvant nivolumab, at surgical resection. Blood cells were analyzed directly, without culture or expansion. On this clone itself: The antigen is not known.

This chain joins TRBV19 and TRBJ1-6; TRBD1 might be the D (6 bases). The sequence derives from a person between 35 and 79 years old with oral cavity squamous cell carcinoma. The sequences come from PBMCs, collected after nivolumab (anti-PD-1) treatment. The CDR3 reads CASSRAGDSPLHF. The CDR3 DNA sequence: TGTGCCAGTAGTAGGGCAGGGGATTCACCCCTCCACTTT.